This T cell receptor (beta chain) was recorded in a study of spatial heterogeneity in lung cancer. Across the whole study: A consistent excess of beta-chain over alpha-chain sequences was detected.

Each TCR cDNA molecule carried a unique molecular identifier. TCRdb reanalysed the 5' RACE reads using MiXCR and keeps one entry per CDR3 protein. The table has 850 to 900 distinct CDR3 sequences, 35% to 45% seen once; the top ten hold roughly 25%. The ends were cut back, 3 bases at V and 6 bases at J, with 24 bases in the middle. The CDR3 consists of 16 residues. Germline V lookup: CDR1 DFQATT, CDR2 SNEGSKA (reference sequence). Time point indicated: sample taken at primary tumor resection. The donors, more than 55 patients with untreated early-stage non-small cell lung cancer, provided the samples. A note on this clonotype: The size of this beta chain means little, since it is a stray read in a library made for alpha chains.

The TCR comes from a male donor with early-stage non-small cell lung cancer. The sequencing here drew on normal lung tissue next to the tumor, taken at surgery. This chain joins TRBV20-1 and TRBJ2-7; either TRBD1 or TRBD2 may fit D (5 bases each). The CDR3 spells CSASSTGTPPGSEQYF. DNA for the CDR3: TGCAGTGCTAGTTCTACCGGGACCCCTCCGGGGTCCGAGCAGTACTTC.